One and the same sample provided the 27 T cell receptor beta chains below, sequenced in a study of T cell repertoires in cytomegalovirus infection. These receptors lack a known antigen. TCRdb re-analysed the reads in MiXCR, keeping a single row per CDR3 protein. The data show some 310,000 distinct CDR3 sequences, around a quarter seen once. Sample: cultured PBMCs, taken from culture after CMV antigen stimulation. All receptors come from a human donor in good health (CMV status not recorded). Some clones in this sample may be carry-over from other donors' samples.

This chain connects TRBV12-3 or TRBV12-4 to TRBJ2-2, with D unresolved. V gave up 3 bases and J gave up 5 bases, with 19 bases separating them. CDR3 length: 17 amino acids. CDR3 amino acids: CASSFTVSSIGTGELFF. The CDR3 DNA reads TGTGCCAGCAGTTTTACCGTATCTTCAATAGGAACCGGGGAGCTGTTTTTT.

This clonotype was seen only once. The V and J genes are TRBV10-3 and TRBJ2-1; no definite D call. This CDR3 has 13 residues. Trimming shortened V by 3 bases and J by 3 bases, and 6 bases separated the two germline ends. Per germline, CDR1 ENHRY and CDR2 SYGVKD. The CDR3 region has the DNA TGTGCCATCAGTGACGGTGACTACAATGAGCAGTTCTTC. Encoded protein: CAISDGDYNEQFF.

The chain has TRBV9 and TRBJ1-1; D is unclear. The CDR3 covers 14 residues. Trimming removed 2 bases at V and 1 base at J, with 9 bases between. Germline V gene data show CDR1 as SGDLS and CDR2 as YYNGEE. The CDR3 coding sequence is TGTGCCAGCAGCGTCACGGCAGAGAACACTGAAGCTTTCTTT. Its translation is CASSVTAENTEAFF. The variable domain in full, completed from reference TRBV9 and TRBJ1-1, reads DSGVTQTPKHLITATGQRVTLRCSPRSGDLSVYWYQQSLDQGLQFLIQYYNGEERAKGNILERFSAQQFPDLHSELNLSSLELGDSALYFCASSVTAENTEAFFGQGTRLTVV.

On this clonotype: A much larger clone lies a single base off, so this may be a read error. This chain links TRBV7-2 with TRBJ2-2; D gene unclear. CDR1 and CDR2 from the germline V gene are SGHTA and FQGNSA. This CDR3 comprises 15 residues. As DNA, the CDR3 is TGTGCCAGCAGCTTAGCCGTCAGGAACGCCGGGGAGCTGTTTTTT. Its translation is CASSLAVRNAGELFF.

This clonotype was observed a handful of times. The V gene is TRBV7-9, the J gene TRBJ1-3; D is undetermined. Germline lookup yields CDR1 SEHNR and CDR2 FQNEAQ (reference sequence). Deletions cut 5 bases from V and 3 bases from J, with 17 bases between. The CDR3 runs to 16 residues. The CDR3 region has the DNA TGTGCCAGCAGCCGGCCCGGCAGTCGGTATGGAAACACCATATATTTT. This codes for CASSRPGSRYGNTIYF.

This chain connects TRBV15 to TRBJ2-2, with TRBD2 matching 11 bases. Trimming took 5 bases from V and 7 from J; bases not matched to a gene: 9. Germline CDR1 is LNHNV and CDR2 is YYDKDF (reference sequence). The CDR3 runs to 16 residues. CDR3 sequence: CATSGSGRAEDGELFF. CDR3 nucleotide sequence: TGTGCCACCAGCGGTAGCGGGAGGGCCGAGGACGGGGAGCTGTTTTTT.

The V gene is TRBV6-2 or TRBV6-3, the J gene TRBJ2-7, with D possibly matching TRBD1 (5 bases). V shed 6 bases and J shed 5 bases, with 26 bases lying between them. Germline V lookup: CDR1 MNHEY, CDR2 SVGEGT. The CDR3 is 17 residues long. CDR3 bases: TGTGCCAGCAGCTTCCCACTCCACAGGTCCTCACGAAACGAGCAGTACTTC. This gives the protein CASSFPLHRSSRNEQYF.

This clonotype has a handful of counts. This chain joins TRBV29-1 and TRBJ1-1; the match to TRBD1 covers 7 bases. The V gene's germline CDR1 is SQVTM and CDR2 ANQGSEA. Trimming removed 6 bases from V and 4 bases from J; junction bases left unmatched: 8. This CDR3 is built from 13 residues. The CDR3 bases are TGCAGCGTCTCGAGACAGGGCGGCACTGAAGCTTTCTTT. This gives the protein CSVSRQGGTEAFF. The variable domain in full, completed from reference TRBV29-1 and TRBJ1-1, reads SAVISQKPSRDICQRGTSLTIQCQVDSQVTMMFWYRQQPGQSLTLIATANQGSEATYESGFVIDKFPISRPNLTFSTLTVSNMSPEDSSIYLCSVSRQGGTEAFFGQGTRLTVV.

Judged by abundance, this clonotype is medium-sized (0.01 to 0.1%). This sequence joins TRBV19 and TRBJ1-2; 9 bases line up with TRBD1. From germline, CDR1 is LNHDA and CDR2 SQIVND (reference sequence). After removal of 4 bases from V and 8 bases from J, the junction contained 11 bases not matched to a gene. The CDR3 extends over 15 amino acids. This CDR3 is CASSTLQGAVRGYTF. The DNA for the CDR3 is TGTGCCAGTAGTACCCTACAGGGGGCTGTGAGAGGCTACACCTTC.

This clonotype came up a few times. Mismatch with germline at one junction end may stem from a read error. The chain uses TRBV6-2 or TRBV6-3 and TRBJ2-7; 12 bases align to TRBD2. The CDR3 contains 13 residues. Per the germline V gene, CDR1 is MNHEY and CDR2 is SVGEGT. As DNA, the CDR3 is TGTGCCAGCAGTTACGAACTAGCGGGAGGTGCCGTCTTC. It yields the protein CASSYELAGGAVF.

This clonotype has at least ten counts. V gene TRBV7-2 combines with J gene TRBJ2-2, with TRBD2 matching 16 bases. CDR1 and CDR2 from the germline V gene are SGHTA and FQGNSA. Trimming cost V 8 bases and J 6 bases; bases outside gene matches: 3. The CDR3 has 15 amino acids. The CDR3 DNA reads TGTGCCAGCTTCGGGACTAGCGGGAGGGCCGGGGAGCTGTTTTTT. Translating it yields CASFGTSGRAGELFF.

This clonotype was seen a few times. One end of the junction is discordant with germline, which a read error may explain. This chain joins TRBV7-2 and TRBJ2-5; possibly TRBD1 for D (6 bases). Germline assignment: CDR1 SGHTA and CDR2 FQGNSA. The CDR3 extends over 14 amino acids. DNA for the CDR3: TGTGCCAGCAGCTTCGGACAGCACCAAGAGATCCAGTACTTC. Translated: CASSFGQHQEIQYF.

There are a few counts of this clonotype. The chain links TRBV6-5 to TRBJ1-2, with D perhaps TRBD1 (6 bases). The CDR3 spans 12 residues. Trimming removed 6 bases at V and 8 bases at J, with 13 bases between. The germline gives CDR1 MNHEY, CDR2 SVGAGI. The chain's CDR3 is CASSGGARGYTF. Written as DNA, the CDR3 is TGTGCCAGCAGCGGGGGGGCTCGCGGCTACACCTTC.

The chain combines TRBV18 with TRBJ2-2; no reliable D call. Germline V gene data show CDR1 as KGHSH and CDR2 as LQKENI. This CDR3 region has 15 residues. V was clipped by 0 bases and J by 1 base, with 6 bases between them. This CDR3 is CASSPPDKNTGELFF. The CDR3 DNA follows: TGTGCCAGCTCACCACCCGACAAGAACACCGGGGAGCTGTTTTTT.

The chain links TRBV10-1 to TRBJ1-2; D gene unclear. This CDR3 is built from 14 residues. V was pared by 0 bases and J by 6 bases, with 11 bases between. Germline CDR1 is WNHNN and CDR2 is SYGVQD (reference sequence). DNA of the CDR3: TGCGCCAGCAGTGAGTCGGAGGCCGGGGATGGCTACACCTTC. Its translation is CASSESEAGDGYTF.

The chain links TRBV7-9 to TRBJ2-2; D uncertain. CDR1 and CDR2 (germline): SEHNR, FQNEAQ (reference sequence). V was shortened by 2 bases and J by 4 bases, with 8 bases between the two germline ends. The CDR3 length is 14 residues. The CDR3 here is CASSLLFSTGELFF. In DNA, the CDR3 is TGTGCCAGCAGCTTACTCTTTTCCACCGGGGAGCTGTTTTTT.

This clonotype was detected only a few times. The J gene is TRBJ2-3, the V gene TRBV5-4; D not certain. In germline, CDR1 is SGHNT, CDR2 YYREEE (reference sequence). The CDR3 is made up of 14 amino acids. V lost 4 bases, J lost 9 bases, and 18 bases lay in between. The CDR3 sequence: CASSQGGSSPTQYF. CDR3 bases: TGTGCCAGCAGCCAAGGCGGCTCCTCCCCAACGCAGTATTTT.

V gene TRBV7-2 combines with J gene TRBJ2-7, with D perhaps matching TRBD1 or TRBD2 (5 bases each). The V gene's germline CDR1 is SGHTA and CDR2 FQGNSA. V lost 5 bases and J lost 7, with 18 bases in between. This CDR3 comprises 14 residues. The CDR3 loop reads CASSVIVQGEEQYF. Written as DNA, the CDR3 is TGTGCCAGCAGCGTAATCGTTCAAGGGGAGGAGCAGTACTTC.

The table lists this clonotype with a few counts. This chain uses TRBV7-9 with TRBJ2-1; D not resolved. The CDR3 is made up of 13 amino acids. The V end lost 1 base, the J end lost 12 bases, and 13 bases lay between the germline ends. CDR1 is SEHNR, CDR2 FQNEAQ, per germline (reference sequence). CDR3 loop: CASSLGSADGQFF. CDR3 coding DNA: TGTGCCAGCAGCTTAGGGTCCGCCGATGGGCAGTTCTTC. Drawing the rest from reference TRBV7-9 and TRBJ2-1, the complete variable domain is DTGVSQNPRHKITKRGQNVTFRCDPISEHNRLYWYRQTLGQGPEFLTYFQNEAQLEKSRLLSDRFSAERPKGSFSTLEIQRTEQGDSAMYLCASSLGSADGQFFGPGTRLTVL.

The chain recombines TRBV7-2 with TRBJ2-1; D gene uncertain. In germline, CDR1 is SGHTA, CDR2 FQGNSA. This CDR3 has 15 amino acids. The V end was cut by 2 bases, the J end by 0 bases, with 8 bases between. Here the CDR3 reads CASSLTQSSYNEQFF. CDR3 sequence (DNA): TGTGCCAGCAGCTTAACGCAGAGCTCCTACAATGAGCAGTTCTTC.

This sequence joins TRBV29-1 and TRBJ1-4; 9 bases agree with TRBD1. Trimming removed 6 bases from V and 8 bases from J; junction bases left unmatched: 10. This CDR3 region has 14 residues. CDR1 and CDR2 (germline): SQVTM, ANQGSEA. In DNA, the CDR3 is TGCAGCGTCGGAATAACAGGGGGCCAGGAAAAACTGTTTTTT. Its protein is CSVGITGGQEKLFF.

This clonotype has more than one count but fewer than ten. This chain joins TRBV18 and TRBJ1-2; 9 bases map to TRBD1. Germline values: CDR1 KGHSH, CDR2 LQKENI. Unmatched junction bases numbered 11, after V lost 3 bases and J lost 3 bases. This CDR3 is 17 amino acids long. CDR3 amino acids: CASSPLGQGTADYGYTF. CDR3 bases: TGTGCCAGCTCACCCCTTGGACAGGGGACCGCAGACTATGGCTACACCTTC.

The chain couples TRBV6-1 to TRBJ2-7; D unclear. Trimming removed 5 bases at V and 0 bases at J, with 11 bases between. The CDR3 spans 14 residues. Germline V CDR1 and CDR2: MNHNS, SASEGT. This CDR3 is CASSRTTTSYEQYV. The CDR3 DNA reads as TGTGCCAGCAGTCGGACCACAACCTCCTACGAGCAGTACGTC.

Notes on this clonotype: One end of the junction does not line up with germline, which may come from a read error. The gene calls are TRBV7-2 and TRBJ1-4; D is ambiguous. Germline V gene sequence: CDR1 SGHTA, CDR2 FQGNSA. The CDR3 has 16 residues. CDR3 residues: CAISTRPSLGYEKLFF. The CDR3 region has the DNA TGTGCCATCAGCACCCGACCGAGCCTAGGGTATGAAAAACTGTTTTTT.

This clonotype has just a few counts. V and J are TRBV5-1 and TRBJ2-5; TRBD1 matches 11 bases. Germline CDR1 SGHRS, CDR2 YFSETQ. V dropped 6 bases and J dropped 2; count of bases not matched to a gene: 12. This CDR3 is built from 17 residues. For the CDR3, the DNA is TGCGCCAGCAACAAAGGGACAGGGGGTCCATCACAAGAGACCCAGTACTTC. This translates into CASNKGTGGPSQETQYF. The full variable domain, its missing parts supplied by reference TRBV5-1 and TRBJ2-5, is KAGVTQTPRYLIKTRGQQVTLSCSPISGHRSVSWYQQTPGQGLQFLFEYFSETQRNKGNFPGRFSGRQFSNSRSEMNVSTLELGDSALYLCASNKGTGGPSQETQYFGPGTRLLVL.

This chain joins TRBV14 and TRBJ1-4; 9 nucleotides match TRBD1. The J segment lost 7 bases and the V segment lost 2 bases, leaving 8 bases of the junction unmatched. The CDR3 loop spans 16 amino acids. The germline V gene has CDR1 SGHDN and CDR2 FVKESK. The CDR3 DNA sequence: TGTGCCAGCAGCCAATTTACAGGGGGCGTGGGTGAAAAACTGTTTTTT. Translation: CASSQFTGGVGEKLFF.

The chain has TRBV20-1 and TRBJ2-3; 7 bases fit TRBD2. The CDR3 sequence is 14 residues long. V lost 6 bases and J lost 2; bases outside the gene matches: 8. The germline V gene has CDR1 DFQATT and CDR2 SNEGSKA (reference sequence). The CDR3 here is CSATSRRVTDTQYF. The DNA of the CDR3 is TGCAGTGCGACTAGCAGGAGGGTCACAGATACGCAGTATTTT.